A single T cell receptor (beta chain) is shown here with its context. The V end was cut by 7 bases, the J end by 8 bases, with 8 bases between. In germline, CDR1 is MDHEN, CDR2 SYDVKM. This CDR3 has 11 residues. In every patient, relapse followed autologous stem cell transplantation, while exposure to brentuximab vedotin differed. This sample is drawn from a study of PD-1 blockade in classical Hodgkin lymphoma. Study-wide background: It was nivolumab at 3 mg/kg, given intravenously every 2 weeks, that patients received.

Sequenced by immunoSEQ multiplex PCR; TCRdb stores in-frame clones only, minus some. The sample consists of about 94,000 clones, roughly 89% of them appearing once. The sample consisted of peripheral blood mononuclear cells (PBMCs), taken before the second cycle of nivolumab. The chain uses TRBV28 and TRBJ1-4; no clear D gene. The sequence was collected from a human donor with classical Hodgkin lymphoma. The CDR3 DNA reads TGTGCCAGCACCCTCGGAGAAAAACTGTTTTTT. This sequence encodes CASTLGEKLFF.